The 32 T cell receptor beta chains presented below share a single source sample, sequenced in a study of cytomegalovirus exposure and HLA in healthy donors. PCR employed 60 Vbeta and 13 Jbeta primers. Profiling relied on immunoSEQ multiplex PCR, and the TCRdb table lists in-frame clones only, not all of them. The sample lists about 120,000 clones, about 79% seen once, with approximately 2% in the top ten. Sequencing was carried out using PBMCs. Receptors were obtained from a human donor in good health.

This chain joins TRBV6-1 and TRBJ1-1; maybe TRBD1 (6 bases). The length of the CDR3 is 15 residues. V shed 6 bases and J shed 1 base, with 15 bases lying between them. Germline CDR1 and CDR2: MNHNS and SASEGT. The DNA of the CDR3 is TGTGCCAGCAGCGTCTACAGGGAACAGAACACTGAAGCTTTCTTT. It is translated as CASSVYREQNTEAFF.

The CDR3 nucleotides are TGTGCCAGCAGTATAGCTTGGGAGAAGGAGACCCAGTACTTC. Translating gives CASSIAWEKETQYF. The chain links TRBV6-5 to TRBJ2-5; perhaps TRBD2 as D (5 bases). This CDR3 is built from 14 residues. V was clipped by 5 bases and J by 5 bases, with 15 bases between them. Germline CDR1 is MNHEY and CDR2 is SVGAGI.

The chain couples TRBV20-1 to TRBJ1-1; no clear D. CDR1 is DFQATT and CDR2 is SNEGSKA in the germline V gene (reference sequence). This CDR3 has 11 amino acids. V was pared by 3 bases and J by 7 bases, with 9 bases between. The CDR3 reads CSAREDVEAFF. The CDR3 nucleotides read TGCAGTGCTAGGGAGGACGTTGAAGCTTTCTTT.

V usage is TRBV30 and J usage is TRBJ2-7; 8 positions match TRBD1. Germline V gives CDR1 GTSNPN, CDR2 SVGIG (reference sequence). There are 13 residues in the CDR3. Trimming at V came to 4 bases and at J to 3 bases, leaving 5 bases not matched to a gene. CDR3 in DNA: TGTGCCTGGAAAAGGGACAGGAGCTACGAGCAGTACTTC. This translates into CAWKRDRSYEQYF. Filled out from reference TRBV30 and TRBJ2-7, the complete variable domain reads SQTIHQWPATLVQPVGSPLSLECTVEGTSNPNLYWYRQAAGRGLQLLFYSVGIGQISSEVPQNLSASRPQDRQFILSSKKLLLSDSGFYLCAWKRDRSYEQYFGPGTRLTVT.

The chain combines TRBV5-1 with TRBJ2-3; possible D gene TRBD1, 5 bases. Germline CDR1 is SGHRS and CDR2 is YFSETQ. The V end was cut by 3 bases, the J end by 1 base, with 12 bases between. The CDR3 contains 15 residues. The CDR3 protein is CASSSQGLRTDTQYF. CDR3 bases: TGCGCCAGCAGCTCCCAGGGCCTTCGCACAGATACGCAGTATTTT.

The chain is built from TRBV6-6 and TRBJ1-1; no firm D call. CDR3 length equals 15 residues. In germline, CDR1 is MNHNY, CDR2 SVGAGI (reference sequence). V was trimmed by 0 bases and J by 1 base, leaving 9 bases between them. CDR3 in amino acids: CASSYSRAGNTEAFF. CDR3 nucleotides: TGTGCCAGCAGTTACTCGAGAGCCGGGAACACTGAAGCTTTCTTT.

The V and J genes are TRBV19 and TRBJ2-2; tentative D call: TRBD1 (5 bases). The CDR3 is made up of 12 amino acids. V lost 6 bases and J lost 6, with 8 bases in between. Looked up from germline, CDR1 is LNHDA and CDR2 is SQIVND (reference sequence). The CDR3 sequence: CASSQGSGELFF. In nucleotides, the CDR3 is TGTGCCAGTAGCCAGGGTTCCGGGGAGCTGTTTTTT.

This clone was seen many times. The chain is built from TRBV4-1 and TRBJ2-1, with 10 nucleotides matching TRBD2. Trimming cost V 6 bases and J 7 bases; bases outside gene matches: 3. The CDR3 is 13 residues long. Germline CDR1 is MGHRA and CDR2 is YSYEKL. CDR3 sequence: CASRSSGSNEQFF. DNA for the CDR3: TGCGCCAGCAGATCTAGCGGGAGTAATGAGCAGTTCTTC.

This CDR3 is CASGKGTTLTDTQYF. The DNA for the CDR3 is TGCGCCAGCGGGAAGGGGACTACACTCACAGATACGCAGTATTTT. The chain links TRBV5-1 to TRBJ2-3; 7 bases map to TRBD2. Germline-derived CDR1 and CDR2 are SGHRS and YFSETQ. This CDR3 spans 15 amino acids. V shed 7 bases and J 2 bases; nucleotides not matched to a gene: 10.

This clone was seen only a few times. This rearrangement joins TRBV2 to TRBJ1-4, with D hard to call. Germline lookup yields CDR1 SNHLY and CDR2 FYNNEI. The CDR3 sequence is 13 residues long. The germline V and J ends were trimmed by 7 bases and 8 bases, with 14 bases remaining between them. The CDR3 reads CASKAVSYEKLFF. The CDR3 nucleotides read TGTGCCAGCAAGGCGGTCAGTTACGAAAAACTGTTTTTT.

CDR3 in DNA: TGTGCCAGCAGCCGGGGACTCCGGGAGACCCAGTACTTC. This encodes CASSRGLRETQYF. The chain carries TRBV14 and TRBJ2-5; D is perhaps TRBD2 (6 bases). Germline CDR1 SGHDN, CDR2 FVKESK. With 4 bases removed from V and 5 bases from J, the gap between germline ends came to 11 bases. The CDR3 extends over 13 amino acids.

This chain joins TRBV19 and TRBJ2-3; 11 nucleotides agree with TRBD2. Germline CDR1 is LNHDA and CDR2 is SQIVND (reference sequence). Unmatched junction bases numbered 13, after V lost 5 bases and J lost 6 bases. This CDR3 is built from 17 residues. CDR3 protein: CASSEKTSGNPRDTQYF. The CDR3 bases are TGTGCCAGTAGTGAGAAGACTAGCGGGAACCCTCGGGATACGCAGTATTTT.

The chain has TRBV6-5 and TRBJ1-2; D not certain. The CDR3 totals 12 residues. V lost 4 bases and J 7 bases, leaving 10 bases between the germline ends. CDR1 MNHEY and CDR2 SVGAGI come from the germline V gene. CDR3 coding DNA: TGTGCCAGCAGTTCCCGCGGCGGTGGCTACACCTTC. It specifies CASSSRGGGYTF.

The chain carries TRBV7-9 and TRBJ2-5, with a possible D match to TRBD1 (6 bases). The CDR3 runs 15 residues. V was pared by 5 bases and J by 5 bases, with 18 bases between. Germline CDR1 and CDR2: SEHNR and FQNEAQ (reference sequence). CDR3 DNA: TGTGCCAGCAGCCCCTACTCCGGGACAACGGAGACCCAGTACTTC. Its translation is CASSPYSGTTETQYF.

This clone was seen once. The chain employs TRBV7-9 and TRBJ1-5, with D possibly being TRBD1 (6 bases). Trimming took 1 base from V and 1 from J, leaving 8 bases between them. The CDR3 has 15 amino acids. In germline, CDR1 is SEHNR, CDR2 FQNEAQ (reference sequence). The CDR3 DNA sequence: TGTGCCAGCAGCTTAGAGGGGGGGAGCAATCAGCCCCAGCATTTT. Its protein is CASSLEGGSNQPQHF.

The genes are TRBV27 and TRBJ1-2, with unresolved D. The germline V gene has CDR1 MNHEY and CDR2 SMNVEV (reference sequence). The CDR3 runs to 13 residues. Trimming removed 5 bases at V and 4 bases at J, with 11 bases between. The CDR3 is CASSTGSSYGYTF. The CDR3 nucleotides read TGTGCCAGCAGTACCGGGAGCTCCTATGGCTACACCTTC.

This clone was picked up one time. The rearrangement uses TRBV7-9 and TRBJ2-1, with a tentative D call TRBD1 (5 bases). V lost 2 bases and J lost 8, with 13 bases in between. Looked up from germline, CDR1 is SEHNR and CDR2 is FQNEAQ (reference sequence). This CDR3 is 14 amino acids long. CDR3 amino acids: CASSLRGAGDEQFF. The CDR3 coding sequence is TGTGCCAGCAGCTTAAGGGGTGCTGGCGATGAGCAGTTCTTC.

The gene calls are TRBV7-9 and TRBJ1-5; D call uncertain. V lost 5 bases, J lost 4 bases, and 12 bases lay in between. This CDR3 is 14 amino acids long. The germline gives CDR1 SEHNR, CDR2 FQNEAQ (reference sequence). The DNA for the CDR3 is TGTGCCAGCAGCCCTTCAGGTTCTAATCAGCCCCAGCATTTT. Protein product: CASSPSGSNQPQHF.

Written as DNA, the CDR3 is TGCGCCAGCAGATCACAGGAAGAGACCCAGTACTTC. It yields the protein CASRSQEETQYF. The V call is TRBV10-2, the J call TRBJ2-5, with D perhaps matching TRBD1 (5 bases). This CDR3 has 12 amino acids. V lost 6 bases, J lost 3 bases, and 8 bases lay in between. Germline assignment: CDR1 WSHSY and CDR2 SAAADI.

The rearrangement links TRBV4-3 to TRBJ1-3; D remains ambiguous. Trimming removed 0 bases at V and 4 bases at J, with 10 bases between. This CDR3 region has 15 residues. CDR1 LGHNA and CDR2 YSLEER come from the germline V gene. In DNA form, the CDR3 reads TGCGCCAGCAGCCAAGATAAGTCGGTCGGAAACACCATATATTTT. Translating it yields CASSQDKSVGNTIYF.

In DNA, the CDR3 is TGTGCCTGGAGTGTTTCGGGACAGCCTTTTCTTGGGCAGTACTTC. Its translation: CAWSVSGQPFLGQYF. The genes are TRBV30 and TRBJ2-7; 7 bases are shared with TRBD1. J was trimmed by 9 bases and V by 0 bases; bases with no gene match: 14. CDR3 size: 15 residues. Germline V lookup: CDR1 GTSNPN, CDR2 SVGIG (reference sequence).

The chain joins TRBV11-3 to TRBJ2-2; D ambiguous. The V gene lost 5 bases and the J gene lost 4 bases, with 5 bases spanning the gap. Germline V lookup: CDR1 SGHNT, CDR2 YENEEA. The CDR3 covers 12 residues. In nucleotides, the CDR3 is TGTGCCAGCAGCCCCCGCACCGGGGAGCTGTTTTTT. Amino acid sequence: CASSPRTGELFF.

The chain employs TRBV18 and TRBJ2-5; D remains unclear. Per germline, CDR1 KGHSH and CDR2 LQKENI. Trimming left V 0 bases short and J 0 bases short, with 8 bases between. The CDR3 covers 15 residues. CDR3 in amino acids: CASSPPATYQETQYF. CDR3 nucleotides: TGTGCCAGCTCACCACCGGCCACCTACCAAGAGACCCAGTACTTC.

This chain's CDR3 is CASSENRANTEAFF. The CDR3, as DNA: TGTGCCAGCAGTGAAAACAGGGCGAACACTGAAGCTTTCTTT. The chain employs TRBV6-1 and TRBJ1-1; the D gene is possibly TRBD1 (6 bases). CDR1 is MNHNS, CDR2 SASEGT, per germline. This CDR3 comprises 14 residues. The germline V and J ends were trimmed by 2 bases and 1 base, with 8 bases remaining between them.

The chain carries TRBV7-3 and TRBJ2-5, with 11 bases matching TRBD1. Per germline, CDR1 SGHTA and CDR2 FQGTGA. The CDR3 is 16 amino acids. V was clipped by 5 bases and J by 4 bases; unmatched bases: 9. CDR3 nucleotides: TGTGCCAGCAGCCCCGGGGGACAGGGGGATCGAGAGACCCAGTACTTC. It encodes CASSPGGQGDRETQYF.

V gene TRBV27 combines with J gene TRBJ1-1, with D possibly matching TRBD1 (5 bases). The V gene's germline CDR1 is MNHEY and CDR2 SMNVEV (reference sequence). The CDR3 length is 14 residues. V lost 6 bases to trimming and J lost 5 bases, with 16 bases between them. This CDR3 reads CASRPVWGGTEAFF. In DNA, the CDR3 is TGTGCCAGCAGACCGGTGTGGGGCGGAACTGAAGCTTTCTTT.

The V gene is TRBV15, the J gene TRBJ1-6; D gene unclear. CDR3 length: 14 residues. Per germline, CDR1 LNHNV and CDR2 YYDKDF (reference sequence). The V end lost 2 bases, the J end lost 7 bases, and 9 bases lay between the germline ends. In nucleotides, the CDR3 is TGTGCCACCAGCAGATCGGCGGTGAATTCACCCCTCCACTTT. Protein product: CATSRSAVNSPLHF. Complete variable domain (other parts from reference TRBV15 and TRBJ1-6): DAMVIQNPRYQVTQFGKPVTLSCSQTLNHNVMYWYQQKSSQAPKLLFHYYDKDFNNEADTPDNFQSRRPNTSFCFLDIRSPGLGDTAMYLCATSRSAVNSPLHFGNGTRLTVT.

The V and J genes are TRBV4-2 and TRBJ2-7; a weak D match, TRBD2 (6 bases). CDR1 LGHNA and CDR2 YNFKEQ come from the germline V gene. The V gene lost 2 bases and the J gene lost 0 bases, with 14 bases spanning the gap. The CDR3 covers 16 residues. CDR3 sequence: CASSQPGVLSSYEQYF. CDR3 DNA sequence: TGTGCCAGCAGCCAACCGGGGGTTTTAAGCTCCTACGAGCAGTACTTC.

V gene TRBV6-1 combines with J gene TRBJ2-1, with 7 bases that match TRBD1. Trimming removed 6 bases from V and 1 base from J; junction bases left unmatched: 6. This CDR3 is 15 amino acids long. Germline lookup yields CDR1 MNHNS and CDR2 SASEGT. The CDR3 DNA follows: TGTGCCAGCAGGGGAGACAGGGTTTCCTACAATGAGCAGTTCTTC. Residues: CASRGDRVSYNEQFF.

The chain links TRBV29-1 to TRBJ2-1, with TRBD2 matching 8 bases. Germline CDR1 is SQVTM and CDR2 is ANQGSEA. V gave up 6 bases and J gave up 4 bases; unmatched junction bases: 11. The CDR3 runs to 15 residues. CDR3 in amino acids: CSVQRESLRYNEQFF. CDR3 nucleotide sequence: TGCAGCGTCCAGCGGGAGTCACTCCGTTACAATGAGCAGTTCTTC.

CDR3 DNA: TGTGCCAGCAGCGTGGGCAGTCAGAACTATGGCTACACCTTC. Its translation: CASSVGSQNYGYTF. The rearrangement joins TRBV9 to TRBJ1-2; D gene unclear. Germline CDR1 is SGDLS and CDR2 is YYNGEE. This CDR3 comprises 14 residues. V was shortened by 2 bases and J by 2 bases, with 10 bases between the two germline ends.

This chain joins TRBV7-9 and TRBJ1-4; maybe TRBD1 (6 bases). The V gene's germline CDR1 is SEHNR and CDR2 FQNEAQ (reference sequence). CDR3 length equals 14 residues. V lost 4 bases and J 10 bases, leaving 16 bases between the germline ends. The DNA of the CDR3 is TGTGCCAGCAGCTCTACAGGGTTTGGTGGAAAACTGTTTTTT. This codes for CASSSTGFGGKLFF.